A selection of T cell receptor beta chains follows, all from one sample in a study of identical twins. Via MiXCR, TCRdb re-called the 5' RACE reads, giving one row per CDR3 protein. The repertoire consists of about 490,000 distinct CDR3 sequences, with roughly 15% occurring once and the leading ten covering about 0.47%. The sample was also reused in another study, on yellow fever vaccine responses in identical twins.

Sequenced input: CD4+ T cells sorted from blood. The receptors were sampled from a woman under 30 in good health. Both conserved end residues are part of each CDR3. A D gene is named only where the DNA matches it firmly. Size values are once, few and many counts, or a class for expanded clones, and some rows have none.

D gene: NA
J gene: TRBJ2-1
V gene: TRBV5-1
clone size: NA
CDR3 protein: CASSPLDPAGSYNEQFF
CDR3 DNA: TGCGCCAGCAGCCCGCTTGATCCCGCGGGCTCCTACAATGAGCAGTTCTTC

D gene: TRBD1
J gene: TRBJ2-7
V gene: TRBV20-1
clone size: NA
CDR3 protein: CSARDSDRGGSYEQYF
CDR3 DNA: TGCAGTGCTAGAGATTCGGACAGGGGGGGATCCTACGAGCAGTACTTC

D gene: TRBD1
J gene: TRBJ1-1
V gene: TRBV12-3/TRBV12-4
clone size: NA
CDR3 protein: CASSLGQGAGAEAFF
CDR3 DNA: TGTGCCAGCAGTTTGGGGCAGGGGGCTGGCGCTGAAGCTTTCTTT

D gene: NA
J gene: TRBJ2-5
V gene: TRBV12-3/TRBV12-4
clone size: few
CDR3 protein: CASSLARMGETQYF
CDR3 DNA: TGTGCCAGCAGTTTAGCGAGGATGGGCGAGACCCAGTACTTC

D gene: TRBD1
J gene: TRBJ1-1
V gene: TRBV5-1
clone size: NA
CDR3 protein: CASSLDPDRSEAFF
CDR3 DNA: TGCGCCAGCAGCTTGGATCCGGACAGGAGCGAAGCTTTCTTT

D gene: TRBD2
J gene: TRBJ2-1
V gene: TRBV24-1
clone size: NA
CDR3 protein: CATSGTSGSWRDEQFF
CDR3 DNA: TGTGCCACCAGTGGGACTAGCGGGAGCTGGAGGGATGAGCAGTTCTTC

D gene: NA
J gene: TRBJ1-6
V gene: TRBV3-1
clone size: NA
CDR3 protein: CASSQGWGSNSPLHF
CDR3 DNA: TGTGCCAGCAGCCAAGGTTGGGGGTCAAATTCACCCCTCCACTTT

D gene: NA
J gene: TRBJ2-1
V gene: TRBV6-1
clone size: few
CDR3 protein: CASILYNEQFF
CDR3 DNA: TGTGCCAGTATCTTGTATAATGAGCAGTTCTTC

D gene: TRBD1
J gene: TRBJ1-5
V gene: TRBV12-3/TRBV12-4
clone size: few
CDR3 protein: CASSPSTGVASNQPQHF
CDR3 DNA: TGTGCCAGCAGTCCATCGACAGGGGTTGCGAGCAATCAGCCCCAGCATTTT

D gene: TRBD2
J gene: TRBJ2-3
V gene: TRBV5-5
clone size: few
CDR3 protein: CASSRTSGRGASDTQYF
CDR3 DNA: TGTGCCAGCAGCAGGACTAGCGGGAGAGGGGCATCAGATACGCAGTATTTT

D gene: NA
J gene: TRBJ2-1
V gene: TRBV25-1
clone size: few
CDR3 protein: CASSNRQTSSYNEQFF
CDR3 DNA: TGTGCCAGCAGTAATCGACAGACGAGCTCCTACAATGAGCAGTTCTTC

D gene: NA
J gene: TRBJ1-5
V gene: TRBV7-9
clone size: many
CDR3 protein: CASSLVGAGQPQHF
CDR3 DNA: TGCGCCAGCAGCTTGGTGGGGGCAGGTCAGCCCCAGCATTTT

D gene: NA
J gene: TRBJ2-7
V gene: TRBV12-3/TRBV12-4
clone size: many
CDR3 protein: CASSHNRAYEQYF
CDR3 DNA: TGTGCCAGCAGTCATAACAGAGCCTACGAGCAGTACTTC

D gene: TRBD1
J gene: TRBJ2-2
V gene: TRBV20-1
clone size: NA
CDR3 protein: CSAKKAGTGGTGELFF
CDR3 DNA: TGCAGTGCTAAGAAGGCCGGGACAGGGGGCACCGGGGAGCTGTTTTTT

D gene: TRBD1
J gene: TRBJ2-4
V gene: TRBV5-6
clone size: NA
CDR3 protein: CASGHRGQAKNIQYF
CDR3 DNA: TGTGCCAGCGGCCACAGGGGACAGGCCAAAAACATTCAGTACTTC

D gene: NA
J gene: TRBJ1-6
V gene: TRBV19
clone size: NA
CDR3 protein: CASSILGAAGNSPLHF
CDR3 DNA: TGTGCCAGTAGTATTCTGGGGGCGGCCGGTAATTCACCCCTCCACTTT

D gene: TRBD2
J gene: TRBJ2-5
V gene: TRBV10-2
clone size: few
CDR3 protein: CASSGRGGRGDQETQYF
CDR3 DNA: TGCGCCAGCAGTGGTCGGGGGGGCAGGGGAGACCAAGAGACCCAGTACTTC

D gene: TRBD1
J gene: TRBJ1-4
V gene: TRBV6-1
clone size: NA
CDR3 protein: CASRTGQGHNEKLFF
CDR3 DNA: TGTGCCAGCAGAACAGGACAGGGTCATAATGAAAAACTGTTTTTT

D gene: NA
J gene: TRBJ1-4
V gene: TRBV29-1
clone size: NA
CDR3 protein: CSVARDGKLFF
CDR3 DNA: TGCAGCGTTGCCAGGGACGGGAAACTGTTTTTT

D gene: NA
J gene: TRBJ2-2
V gene: TRBV10-3
clone size: NA
CDR3 protein: CAITDQNTGELFF
CDR3 DNA: TGTGCCATCACGGACCAGAACACCGGGGAGCTGTTTTTT

D gene: NA
J gene: TRBJ1-1
V gene: TRBV29-1
clone size: few
CDR3 protein: CSVEGRLDINTEAFF
CDR3 DNA: TGCAGCGTTGAAGGACGCCTGGACATTAACACTGAAGCTTTCTTT

D gene: NA
J gene: TRBJ2-1
V gene: TRBV6-1
clone size: NA
CDR3 protein: CASSENPLRSYNEQFF
CDR3 DNA: TGTGCCAGCAGTGAAAATCCATTGCGCTCCTACAATGAGCAGTTCTTC

D gene: NA
J gene: TRBJ2-1
V gene: TRBV5-1
clone size: NA
CDR3 protein: CASSIDSETSYNEQFF
CDR3 DNA: TGCGCCAGCAGCATCGATAGCGAAACCTCCTACAATGAGCAGTTCTTC

D gene: TRBD2
J gene: TRBJ2-1
V gene: TRBV10-2
clone size: NA
CDR3 protein: CASSESQISRTSRHEQFF
CDR3 DNA: TGCGCCAGCAGTGAGTCGCAAATTTCGAGGACTAGCCGGCATGAGCAGTTCTTC

D gene: NA
J gene: TRBJ2-1
V gene: TRBV4-1
clone size: few
CDR3 protein: CASSQGDRSSYNEQFF
CDR3 DNA: TGCGCCAGCAGCCAAGGTGACCGGAGCTCCTACAATGAGCAGTTCTTC

D gene: NA
J gene: TRBJ2-3
V gene: TRBV11-2
clone size: few
CDR3 protein: CASSHIRGRLDTQYF
CDR3 DNA: TGTGCCAGCAGCCACATTCGGGGCCGCCTCGATACGCAGTATTTT

D gene: TRBD1
J gene: TRBJ1-5
V gene: TRBV6-2/TRBV6-3
clone size: NA
CDR3 protein: CASSYGTGDVNQPQHF
CDR3 DNA: TGTGCCAGCAGTTACGGGACAGGGGACGTTAATCAGCCCCAGCATTTT

D gene: TRBD1
J gene: TRBJ2-7
V gene: TRBV27
clone size: NA
CDR3 protein: CASRTPTGGSSYEQYF
CDR3 DNA: TGTGCCAGCAGAACCCCGACAGGGGGGAGCTCCTACGAGCAGTACTTC

D gene: TRBD1
J gene: TRBJ1-5
V gene: TRBV10-3
clone size: many
CDR3 protein: CAISETGDGNQPQHF
CDR3 DNA: TGTGCCATCAGTGAGACAGGGGATGGCAATCAGCCCCAGCATTTT

D gene: NA
J gene: TRBJ1-4
V gene: TRBV7-9
clone size: few
CDR3 protein: CASSAEGEKLFF
CDR3 DNA: TGTGCCAGCAGCGCCGAGGGGGAAAAACTGTTTTTT

D gene: NA
J gene: TRBJ2-1
V gene: TRBV19
clone size: NA
CDR3 protein: CASTRTALRSLYYNEQFF
CDR3 DNA: TGTGCCAGTACCAGGACAGCGCTCCGGTCCCTCTACTACAATGAGCAGTTCTTC

D gene: NA
J gene: TRBJ1-5
V gene: TRBV6-5
clone size: NA
CDR3 protein: CASTFRGNNQPQHF
CDR3 DNA: TGTGCCAGCACTTTCCGGGGGAACAATCAGCCCCAGCATTTT

D gene: NA
J gene: TRBJ2-2
V gene: TRBV6-1
clone size: NA
CDR3 protein: CASSERYGGQAFRGELFF
CDR3 DNA: TGTGCCAGCAGTGAAAGATACGGCGGGCAGGCCTTCCGTGGGGAGCTGTTTTTT

D gene: NA
J gene: TRBJ1-5
V gene: TRBV12-5
clone size: NA
CDR3 protein: CASGKGSRNQPQHF
CDR3 DNA: TGTGCTAGTGGCAAGGGTAGTCGCAATCAGCCCCAGCATTTT

D gene: TRBD2
J gene: TRBJ2-5
V gene: TRBV11-3
clone size: NA
CDR3 protein: CASSLGLAGTETQYF
CDR3 DNA: TGTGCCAGCAGCTTAGGACTAGCGGGAACGGAGACCCAGTACTTC

D gene: NA
J gene: TRBJ1-1
V gene: TRBV7-9
clone size: NA
CDR3 protein: CASSSRGRKSEAFF
CDR3 DNA: TGTGCCAGCAGCTCGCGGGGCCGAAAGAGTGAAGCTTTCTTT

D gene: NA
J gene: TRBJ1-6
V gene: TRBV18
clone size: NA
CDR3 protein: CASFIGQGINSPLHF
CDR3 DNA: TGTGCCAGCTTCATCGGCCAGGGGATTAATTCACCCCTCCACTTT

D gene: NA
J gene: TRBJ2-2
V gene: TRBV5-4
clone size: NA
CDR3 protein: CASSWPGGELFF
CDR3 DNA: TGTGCCAGCAGCTGGCCCGGCGGGGAGCTGTTTTTT

D gene: TRBD1
J gene: TRBJ2-2
V gene: TRBV24-1
clone size: NA
CDR3 protein: CATRAGGNTGELFF
CDR3 DNA: TGTGCCACCAGGGCAGGGGGCAACACCGGGGAGCTGTTTTTT

D gene: NA
J gene: TRBJ2-7
V gene: TRBV7-9
clone size: NA
CDR3 protein: CAGGPGTDNEQYF
CDR3 DNA: TGTGCCGGGGGGCCGGGGACAGACAACGAGCAGTACTTC

D gene: TRBD1
J gene: TRBJ2-7
V gene: TRBV27
clone size: NA
CDR3 protein: CASSSRTGRSEQYF
CDR3 DNA: TGTGCCAGCAGTTCAAGGACAGGTCGTAGCGAGCAGTACTTC

D gene: NA
J gene: TRBJ1-1
V gene: TRBV7-2
clone size: many
CDR3 protein: CASSPRGNTNTEAFF
CDR3 DNA: TGTGCCAGCAGCCCACGGGGGAATACGAACACTGAAGCTTTCTTT

D gene: TRBD2
J gene: TRBJ2-3
V gene: TRBV24-1
clone size: few
CDR3 protein: CATSAPSGSSDTQYF
CDR3 DNA: TGTGCCACCAGTGCTCCTAGCGGGAGCTCAGATACGCAGTATTTT

D gene: TRBD1
J gene: TRBJ2-7
V gene: TRBV12-3/TRBV12-4
clone size: many
CDR3 protein: CASGSRQGGTYEQYF
CDR3 DNA: TGTGCCAGCGGTTCCCGACAGGGTGGAACCTACGAGCAGTACTTC

D gene: NA
J gene: TRBJ2-1
V gene: TRBV7-2
clone size: NA
CDR3 protein: CASRLAVGKHNEQFF
CDR3 DNA: TGTGCCAGCCGTCTAGCTGTCGGGAAACACAATGAGCAGTTCTTC

D gene: NA
J gene: TRBJ1-4
V gene: TRBV12-3/TRBV12-4
clone size: many
CDR3 protein: CASSLTTDEKLFF
CDR3 DNA: TGTGCCAGCAGTTTAACTACAGATGAAAAACTGTTTTTT